This paragraph reports one TCR beta chain. Its antigen is not identified. This sample was taken from a study of T cells after yellow fever vaccination. Study as a whole: Preparation of fractions with low cell numbers was performed using SMART-Seq v4 Ultra Low Input. Broader study findings: Researchers report a weaker secondary response that nonetheless peaked faster, day 5 versus 15.

Germline CDR1 is MNHEY and CDR2 is SMNVEV (reference sequence). V lost 5 bases and J lost 2; bases outside the gene matches: 4. The CDR3 runs to 15 residues. Universal primer sites and UMIs were introduced during 5'RACE template-switching synthesis of TCR cDNA. TCRdb ran MiXCR on the 5' RACE reads and lists one entry per CDR3 protein. Seen here are 150,000 to 200,000 distinct CDR3 sequences, approximately 10% observed once, and the top ten hold less than 40%. This specimen consisted of CD8+ T cells sorted from PBMCs, obtained 15 days after the yellow fever booster vaccination. This clonotype originated in a man between 18 and 35 years old who received the YFV17D yellow fever vaccine. This rearrangement joins TRBV27 to TRBJ1-5; TRBD1 matches at 9 bases. The CDR3 region is CASSLTGGGNQPQHF. The CDR3 DNA follows: TGTGCCAGCAGTCTGACAGGGGGTGGCAATCAGCCCCAGCATTTT.